This T cell receptor beta chain was captured by sequencing in a study of CD8 T cells in Susac syndrome. RNA was extracted with the RNeasy kit, and a quantity of about 0.5 to 1 ug was reverse transcribed using random hexamers. TCRdb re-analysed the immunoSEQ multiplex PCR reads in MiXCR, keeping a single row per CDR3 protein. This table has about 440,000 distinct CDR3 sequences, 75% to 90% appearing once. The multiple sclerosis control group comprised treatment-naive patients with stable or active relapsing-remitting disease. Negative isolation yielded CD4+ and CD8+ T cells, and FACS enriched TEMRA cells. The CDR3 covers 15 residues. J was trimmed by 4 bases and V by 3 bases; bases with no gene match: 4. Per the germline V gene, CDR1 is MGHRA and CDR2 is YSYEKL. This clonotype occurred once.

The chain recombines TRBV4-1 with TRBJ2-2; 8 positions agree with TRBD1. The receptor comes from a human donor with multiple sclerosis. The sequencing input was CD8+ T cells from PBMCs. This CDR3 is CASSHKTGVTGELFF. The CDR3 DNA sequence: TGCGCCAGCAGCCATAAGACAGGGGTCACCGGGGAGCTGTTTTTT.